These 16 T cell receptor beta chains were all obtained from the same sample, sequenced in a study of Ad26.COV2.S vaccination and SARS-CoV-2 variants. Some clones are missing from TCRdb's copy, which holds only in-frame ones; the method was immunoSEQ multiplex PCR. The top ten clones hold 1.9% of a sample with some 340,000 clones, around 84% of them seen once. Treatment noted: 15 to 20 received Ad26.COV2.S at low or high dose, single or two shots; roughly five received placebo; per-sample allocation not given. Sampling occurred on day 63 after the first vaccine or placebo injection. The sample here was peripheral blood, taken in a trial of Ad26.COV2.S vaccine versus placebo. The receptors come from a person aged 18-60 years who received the Ad26.COV2.S COVID-19 vaccine or a placebo.

The chain employs TRBV6-2 or TRBV6-3 and TRBJ2-3; 14 bases map to TRBD2. V gave up 5 bases and J gave up 7 bases; unmatched junction bases: 8. Germline CDR1 reads MNHEY; CDR2 reads SVGEGT. The CDR3 runs 16 residues. Written as DNA, the CDR3 is TGTGCCAGCAGTCCCAGACTAGCGGGGGGGCCGCATACGCAGTATTTT. Residues: CASSPRLAGGPHTQYF.

The V and J genes are TRBV4-3 and TRBJ2-2; no definite D call. Germline V gene lookup returns CDR1 LGHNA and CDR2 YSLEER. Deletions cut 1 base from V and 3 bases from J, with 9 bases between. This CDR3 region has 15 residues. The CDR3 nucleotides are TGCGCCAGCAGCCAAGGGACGGCCCACACCGGGGAGCTGTTTTTT. Its translation: CASSQGTAHTGELFF.

The chain uses TRBV15 and TRBJ2-2; 10 bases map to TRBD2. The trim removed 3 bases at V and 4 bases at J, leaving 5 bases unmatched. Germline values: CDR1 LNHNV, CDR2 YYDKDF (reference sequence). The CDR3 has 16 amino acids. Here the CDR3 DNA reads TGTGCCACCAGCAGGGAAATAGCGGGGGGCACCGGGGAGCTGTTTTTT. Amino acid sequence: CATSREIAGGTGELFF.

V is TRBV10-1 and J is TRBJ1-6; tentative D call: TRBD1 (5 bases). Trimming cost V 7 bases and J 2 bases, with 12 bases left between them. The CDR3 loop spans 15 amino acids. The V gene's germline CDR1 is WNHNN and CDR2 SYGVQD (reference sequence). CDR3 nucleotides: TGCGCCAGCACGGAGGGGCGGACCTATAATTCACCCCTCCACTTT. Translation gives CASTEGRTYNSPLHF.

This clone was picked up a small number of times. This chain connects TRBV3-1 (or the pseudogene TRBV3-2) to TRBJ2-7; weak D call: TRBD2 (6 bases). The CDR3 is 15 residues long. The V gene lost 0 bases and the J gene lost 3 bases, with 12 bases spanning the gap. Per germline, CDR1 LGHDT and CDR2 YNNKEL (reference sequence). The CDR3, as DNA: TGTGCCAGCAGCCAAGATCGGGGAGGTTTCTACGAGCAGTACTTC. Translation gives CASSQDRGGFYEQYF.

The chain employs TRBV9 and TRBJ1-3; TRBD1 matches 9 bases. J was trimmed by 4 bases and V by 3 bases; bases with no gene match: 5. CDR3 length equals 15 residues. CDR1 and CDR2 from the germline V gene are SGDLS and YYNGEE. The CDR3 is CASSARTGVGNTIYF. Here the CDR3 DNA reads TGTGCCAGCAGCGCCCGGACAGGGGTAGGAAACACCATATATTTT.

This clone appeared a single time. This chain joins TRBV19 and TRBJ2-5, with D perhaps matching TRBD1 (6 bases). CDR3 size: 14 residues. Deletions cut 1 base from V and 2 bases from J, with 8 bases between. Germline CDR1 LNHDA, CDR2 SQIVND (reference sequence). CDR3 sequence reads: CASSIVRGQETQYF. The CDR3 nucleotides are TGTGCCAGTAGTATAGTTAGGGGGCAAGAGACCCAGTACTTC.

The count of this clone is one. The chain is built from TRBV19 and TRBJ2-2, with 7 bases aligning to TRBD1. There are 13 residues in the CDR3. V lost 8 bases, J lost 3 bases, and 3 bases stayed unmatched. CDR1 is LNHDA and CDR2 is SQIVND in the germline V gene (reference sequence). The CDR3 loop is CASADRYTGELFF. In DNA, the CDR3 is TGTGCCAGTGCGGACAGGTACACCGGGGAGCTGTTTTTT.

This clone was seen once. The genes are TRBV11-2 and TRBJ2-5; unclear D gene. This CDR3 region has 13 residues. CDR1 is SGHAT and CDR2 is FQNNGV in the germline V gene. V was pared by 7 bases and J by 6 bases, with 15 bases between. CDR3 nucleotide sequence: TGTGCCAGCACCCCTTCGGGCGCAAAGACCCAGTACTTC. Its protein product is CASTPSGAKTQYF. Full variable domain (outside the CDR3, taken from reference TRBV11-2 and TRBJ2-5): EAGVAQSPRYKIIEKRQSVAFWCNPISGHATLYWYQQILGQGPKLLIQFQNNGVVDDSQLPKDRFSAERLKGVDSTLKIQPAKLEDSAVYLCASTPSGAKTQYFGPGTRLLVL.

The rearrangement links TRBV5-6 to TRBJ2-1; 7 bases align to TRBD2. V shed 3 bases, J shed 6 bases, and the junction held 12 bases outside the gene matches. Per germline, CDR1 SGHDT and CDR2 YYEEEE. The CDR3 sequence is 16 residues long. The CDR3 loop is CASSSPGTTRFNEQFF. The CDR3 DNA sequence: TGTGCCAGCAGCTCCCCCGGGACTACCCGGTTCAATGAGCAGTTCTTC.

The genes are TRBV6-6 and TRBJ2-2, with TRBD2 matching 10 bases. The CDR3 is 21 amino acids. V shed 6 bases and J 2 bases; nucleotides not matched to a gene: 21. The germline V gene encodes CDR1 MNHNY and CDR2 SVGAGI (reference sequence). For the CDR3, the DNA is TGTGCCAGCAGCCTGTCTAGCGTTCGAGGTAGCGGGGGGTATAACACCGGGGAGCTGTTTTTT. Translation: CASSLSSVRGSGGYNTGELFF.

The chain combines TRBV2 with TRBJ2-2; no firm D call. Trimming shortened V by 7 bases and J by 8 bases, and 17 bases separated the two germline ends. CDR1 is SNHLY, CDR2 FYNNEI, per germline. CDR3 length equals 14 residues. The CDR3 loop is CASTEERVGGELFF. The CDR3, as DNA: TGTGCCAGCACCGAAGAACGAGTAGGTGGGGAGCTGTTTTTT. Variable domain in full (rest from reference TRBV2 and TRBJ2-2): EPEVTQTPSHQVTQMGQEVILRCVPISNHLYFYWYRQILGQKVEFLVSFYNNEISEKSEIFDDQFSVERPDGSNFTLKIRSTKLEDSAMYFCASTEERVGGELFFGEGSRLTVL.

As concerns this clone: An end of the junction differs from the germline gene, which may be a read error. The J gene is TRBJ2-6, the V gene TRBV24-1, with D perhaps TRBD2 (6 bases). This CDR3 spans 14 amino acids. Germline CDR1 and CDR2: KGHDR and SFDVKD. The chain's CDR3 is CAGTGGSGANVLTF. CDR3 sequence (DNA): TGCGCAGGTACTGGGGGGTCCGGGGCCAACGTCCTGACTTTC.

V gene TRBV19 combines with J gene TRBJ2-7; 8 nucleotides align to TRBD2. The germline V gene encodes CDR1 LNHDA and CDR2 SQIVND (reference sequence). V was clipped by 3 bases and J by 7 bases; unmatched bases: 11. CDR3 length equals 15 residues. The CDR3 loop reads CASSIILAGMWEQYF. CDR3 coding DNA: TGTGCCAGTAGTATTATTCTAGCGGGTATGTGGGAGCAGTACTTC.

Written as DNA, the CDR3 is TGTGCCAGCAGCAGGGAGGGGACTAGCGGGGCCTACGAGCAGTACTTC. Translated, it gives CASSREGTSGAYEQYF. The V and J genes are TRBV7-2 and TRBJ2-7, with 13 bases lining up with TRBD2. CDR1 and CDR2 (germline): SGHTA, FQGNSA. V lost 5 bases, J lost 2 bases, and 6 bases stayed unmatched. CDR3 length: 16 amino acids.

This chain uses TRBV6-2 or TRBV6-3 with TRBJ2-2; unclear D gene. Trimming left V 6 bases short and J 2 bases short, with 4 bases between. This CDR3 comprises 12 residues. Germline V gives CDR1 MNHEY, CDR2 SVGEGT. Here the CDR3 reads CASSLNTGELFF. Here the CDR3 DNA reads TGTGCCAGCAGCCTTAACACCGGGGAGCTGTTTTTT.